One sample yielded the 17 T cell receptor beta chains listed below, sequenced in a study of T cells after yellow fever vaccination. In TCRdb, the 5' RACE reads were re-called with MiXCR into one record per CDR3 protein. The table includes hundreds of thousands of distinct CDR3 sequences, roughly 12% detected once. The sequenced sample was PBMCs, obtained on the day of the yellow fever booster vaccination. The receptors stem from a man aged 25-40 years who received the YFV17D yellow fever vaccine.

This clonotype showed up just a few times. The CDR3 protein is CAIRWGSEAFF. The CDR3 DNA sequence: TGTGCCATCCGGTGGGGGTCTGAAGCTTTCTTT. The chain joins TRBV10-3 to TRBJ1-1; possible D gene TRBD1, 5 bases. Germline V gene data show CDR1 as ENHRY and CDR2 as SYGVKD. The CDR3 length is 11 residues. V shed 8 bases and J shed 6 bases, with 10 bases lying between them.

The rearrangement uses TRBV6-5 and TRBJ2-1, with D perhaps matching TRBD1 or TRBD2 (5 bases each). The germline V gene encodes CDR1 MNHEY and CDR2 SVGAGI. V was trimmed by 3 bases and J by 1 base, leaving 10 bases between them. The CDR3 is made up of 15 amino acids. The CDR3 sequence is CASSYDGTSYNEQFF. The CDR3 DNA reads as TGTGCCAGCAGTTATGACGGGACGTCCTACAATGAGCAGTTCTTC.

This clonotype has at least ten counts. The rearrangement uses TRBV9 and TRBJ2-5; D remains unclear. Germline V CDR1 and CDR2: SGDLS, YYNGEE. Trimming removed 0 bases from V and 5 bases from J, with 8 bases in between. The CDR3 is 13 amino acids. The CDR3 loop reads CASSVGRMETQYF. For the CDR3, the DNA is TGTGCCAGCAGCGTAGGCAGGATGGAGACCCAGTACTTC.

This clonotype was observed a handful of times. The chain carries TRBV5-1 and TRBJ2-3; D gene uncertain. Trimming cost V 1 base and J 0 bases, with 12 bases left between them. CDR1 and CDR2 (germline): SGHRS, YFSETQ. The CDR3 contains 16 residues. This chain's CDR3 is CASSLSTLSSTDTQYF. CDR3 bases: TGCGCCAGCAGCTTGTCTACCCTCTCTAGCACAGATACGCAGTATTTT.

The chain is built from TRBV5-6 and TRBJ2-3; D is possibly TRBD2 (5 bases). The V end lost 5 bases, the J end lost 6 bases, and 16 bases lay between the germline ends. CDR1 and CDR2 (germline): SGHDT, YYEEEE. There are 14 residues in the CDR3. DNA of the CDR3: TGTGCCAGCAGTCGCCGGGAAATCGGGGATACGCAGTATTTT. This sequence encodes CASSRREIGDTQYF. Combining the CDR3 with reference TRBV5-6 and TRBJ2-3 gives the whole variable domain DAGVTQSPTHLIKTRGQQVTLRCSPKSGHDTVSWYQQALGQGPQFIFQYYEEEERQRGNFPDRFSGHQFPNYSSELNVNALLLGDSALYLCASSRREIGDTQYFGPGTRLTVL.

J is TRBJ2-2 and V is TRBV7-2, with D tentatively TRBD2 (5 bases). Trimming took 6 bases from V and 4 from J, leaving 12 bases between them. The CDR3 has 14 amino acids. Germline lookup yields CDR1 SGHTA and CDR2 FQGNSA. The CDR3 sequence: CASRASGSTGELFF. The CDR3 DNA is TGTGCCAGCAGAGCTTCGGGGTCCACCGGGGAGCTGTTTTTT.

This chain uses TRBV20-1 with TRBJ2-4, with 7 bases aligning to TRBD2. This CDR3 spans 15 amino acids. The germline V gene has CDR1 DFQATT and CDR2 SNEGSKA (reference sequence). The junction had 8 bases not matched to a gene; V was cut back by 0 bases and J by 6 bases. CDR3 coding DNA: TGCAGTGCTAGAGATCAGCCGGGGGGAGGAAACATTCAGTACTTC. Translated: CSARDQPGGGNIQYF.

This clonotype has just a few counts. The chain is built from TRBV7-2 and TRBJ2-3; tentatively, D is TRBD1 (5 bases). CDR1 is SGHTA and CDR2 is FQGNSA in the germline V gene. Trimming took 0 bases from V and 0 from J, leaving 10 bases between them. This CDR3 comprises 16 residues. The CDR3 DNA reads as TGTGCCAGCAGCTTAGCAGGGGCACCTAGCACAGATACGCAGTATTTT. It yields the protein CASSLAGAPSTDTQYF.

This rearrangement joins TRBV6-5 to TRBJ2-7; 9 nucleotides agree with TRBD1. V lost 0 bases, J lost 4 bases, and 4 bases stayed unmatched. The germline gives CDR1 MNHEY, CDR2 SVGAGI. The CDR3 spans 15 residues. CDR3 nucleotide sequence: TGTGCCAGCAGTTACTCCGTGACAGGGGGGTACGAGCAGTACTTC. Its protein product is CASSYSVTGGYEQYF.

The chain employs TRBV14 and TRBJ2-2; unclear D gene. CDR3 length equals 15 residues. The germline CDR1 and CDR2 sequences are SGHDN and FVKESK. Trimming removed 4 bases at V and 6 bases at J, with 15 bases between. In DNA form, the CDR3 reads TGTGCCAGCAGCCGAAATCCTACTCCTTCCGGGGAGCTGTTTTTT. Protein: CASSRNPTPSGELFF.

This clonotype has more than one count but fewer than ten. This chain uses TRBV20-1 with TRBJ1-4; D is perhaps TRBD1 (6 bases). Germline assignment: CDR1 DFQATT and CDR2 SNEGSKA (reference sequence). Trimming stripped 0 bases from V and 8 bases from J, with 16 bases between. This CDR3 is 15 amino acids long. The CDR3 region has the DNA TGCAGTGCTAGAGAAACAGGGAGAAGTGACGAAAAACTGTTTTTT. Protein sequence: CSARETGRSDEKLFF.

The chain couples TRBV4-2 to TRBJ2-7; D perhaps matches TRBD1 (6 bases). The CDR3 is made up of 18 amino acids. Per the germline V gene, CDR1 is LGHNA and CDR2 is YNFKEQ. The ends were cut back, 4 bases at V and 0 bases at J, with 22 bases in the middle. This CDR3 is CASSPRTPGAPLSYEQYF. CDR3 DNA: TGTGCCAGCAGCCCGAGGACCCCAGGGGCCCCCCTCTCCTACGAGCAGTACTTC.

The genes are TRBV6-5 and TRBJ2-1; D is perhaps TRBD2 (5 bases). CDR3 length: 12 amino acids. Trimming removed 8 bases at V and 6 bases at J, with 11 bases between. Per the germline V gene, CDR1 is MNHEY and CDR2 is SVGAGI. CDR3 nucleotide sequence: TGTGCCAGCGGGGATAGCGCCAATGAGCAGTTCTTC. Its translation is CASGDSANEQFF.

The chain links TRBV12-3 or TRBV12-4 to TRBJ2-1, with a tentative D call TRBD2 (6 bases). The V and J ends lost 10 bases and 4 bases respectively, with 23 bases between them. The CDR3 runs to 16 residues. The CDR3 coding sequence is TGTGCCACCCTTGACCTTTGGGGAGGTCCTTACAATGAGCAGTTCTTC. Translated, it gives CATLDLWGGPYNEQFF.

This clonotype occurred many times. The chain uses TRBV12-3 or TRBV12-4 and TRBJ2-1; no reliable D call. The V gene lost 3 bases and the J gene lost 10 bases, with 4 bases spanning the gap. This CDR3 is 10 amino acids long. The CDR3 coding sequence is TGTGCCAGCAGTTTGGGGGAGCAGTTCTTC. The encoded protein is CASSLGEQFF.

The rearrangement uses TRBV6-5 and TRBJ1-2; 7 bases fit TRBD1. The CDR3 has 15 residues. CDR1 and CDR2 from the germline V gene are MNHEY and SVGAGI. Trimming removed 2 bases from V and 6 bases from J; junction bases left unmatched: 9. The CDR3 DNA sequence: TGTGCCAGCAGTTACGACAGGGTTACCGTCGATGGCTACACCTTC. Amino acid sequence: CASSYDRVTVDGYTF.

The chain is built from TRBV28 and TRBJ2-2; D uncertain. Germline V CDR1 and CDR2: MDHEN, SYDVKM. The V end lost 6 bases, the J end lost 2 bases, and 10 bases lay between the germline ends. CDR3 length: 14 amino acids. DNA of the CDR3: TGTGCCAGCAGGAACGGCGTTAACACCGGGGAGCTGTTTTTT. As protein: CASRNGVNTGELFF.